A single sample is the source of the 13 T cell receptor beta chains below, sequenced in a study of technical replicates of blood from several donors. Here immunoSEQ multiplex PCR was the method, and the copy in TCRdb shows in-frame clones only, minus some. The table has about 80,000 clones, about 96% seen once; the top ten hold approximately 0.32%. The sample taken for sequencing was T cells isolated from PBMCs. Receptors originate from a human donor in good health.

V and J are TRBV19 and TRBJ2-5; 7 nucleotides line up with TRBD1. The CDR3 runs 12 residues. The germline gives CDR1 LNHDA, CDR2 SQIVND (reference sequence). With 6 bases clipped from V and 2 bases from J, the junction kept 0 bases outside the gene matches. CDR3 bases: TGTGCCAGTAGCAGGGGGCAAGAGACCCAGTACTTC. This sequence encodes CASSRGQETQYF. Filled out from reference TRBV19 and TRBJ2-5, the complete variable domain reads DGGITQSPKYLFRKEGQNVTLSCEQNLNHDAMYWYRQDPGQGLRLIYYSQIVNDFQKGDIAEGYSVSREKKESFPLTVTSAQKNPTAFYLCASSRGQETQYFGPGTRLLVL.

This clone was recorded only once. The gene calls are TRBV6-4 and TRBJ2-5; 8 nucleotides agree with TRBD2. Germline CDR1 reads MRHNA; CDR2 reads SNTAGT. The CDR3 is made up of 15 amino acids. With 3 bases clipped from V and 5 bases from J, the junction kept 8 bases outside the gene matches. In DNA, the CDR3 is TGTGCCAGCAGTGAATCGGGAGGGACCATTGAGACCCAGTACTTC. Translating gives CASSESGGTIETQYF.

The chain joins TRBV9 to TRBJ2-7, with 10 bases matching TRBD1. Trimming cost V 4 bases and J 2 bases; bases outside gene matches: 3. From germline, CDR1 is SGDLS and CDR2 YYNGEE. This CDR3 spans 14 amino acids. The CDR3 bases are TGTGCCAGCAGCTCGGGACAGGGGACCTACGAGCAGTACTTC. As protein: CASSSGQGTYEQYF.

The V call is TRBV28, the J call TRBJ1-5, with D perhaps TRBD1 (6 bases). Trimming cost V 6 bases and J 1 base, with 13 bases left between them. The CDR3 is 15 residues long. CDR1 and CDR2 (germline): MDHEN, SYDVKM. In DNA, the CDR3 is TGTGCCAGCAGCAATGGGAGGGGGAGCAATCAGCCCCAGCATTTT. Translation gives CASSNGRGSNQPQHF.

A note on this clone: In the same sample, other DNA sequences code for this CDR3. The chain recombines TRBV28 with TRBJ2-3, with TRBD1 matching 9 bases. Trimming at V came to 6 bases and at J to 1 base, leaving 2 bases not matched to a gene. Germline CDR1 MDHEN, CDR2 SYDVKM. The CDR3 length is 14 residues. This CDR3 is CASRDRGGTDTQYF. DNA of the CDR3: TGTGCCAGCAGAGACAGGGGGGGCACAGATACGCAGTATTTT.

The chain links TRBV10-3 to TRBJ1-2; perhaps TRBD1 as D (5 bases). This CDR3 is 14 amino acids long. V gave up 2 bases and J gave up 4 bases, with 11 bases separating them. Germline CDR1 is ENHRY and CDR2 is SYGVKD. The CDR3 DNA reads as TGTGCCATCAGTGAGCCGCGACAGCCCTATGGCTACACCTTC. It codes for CAISEPRQPYGYTF.

The chain has TRBV11-3 and TRBJ2-7; D not certain. The CDR3 extends over 14 amino acids. Germline V gene sequence: CDR1 SGHNT, CDR2 YENEEA. V dropped 2 bases and J dropped 3 bases, with 11 bases sitting between them. The CDR3 DNA reads TGTGCCAGCAGCTTAAGTCGGGTGGTCTACGAGCAGTACTTC. Its protein is CASSLSRVVYEQYF.

V and J are TRBV29-1 and TRBJ2-7, with 7 bases fitting TRBD1. V dropped 7 bases and J dropped 4; count of bases not matched to a gene: 4. The CDR3 runs to 11 residues. Germline-derived CDR1 and CDR2 are SQVTM and ANQGSEA. The CDR3 coding sequence is TGCAGCGCCCGGACAGGATACGAGCAGTACTTC. This codes for CSARTGYEQYF.

The rearrangement links TRBV13 to TRBJ2-7, with 7 bases aligning to TRBD2. CDR3 length: 15 amino acids. Germline V lookup: CDR1 PRHDT, CDR2 FYEKMQ (reference sequence). The V gene end was trimmed by 5 bases and the J gene end by 5 bases; junction bases not matched to a gene: 12. The CDR3 coding sequence is TGTGCCAGCAGCCCGCCGGGGAGGGAGGGTCACGAGCAGTACTTC. Protein product: CASSPPGREGHEQYF.

This clone was seen only a few times. V usage is TRBV5-4 and J usage is TRBJ2-1, with D tentatively TRBD1 (6 bases). Looked up from germline, CDR1 is SGHNT and CDR2 is YYREEE (reference sequence). CDR3 length: 13 amino acids. V lost 5 bases, J lost 7 bases, and 13 bases lay in between. CDR3 coding DNA: TGTGCCAGCAGTTTAGACAGGAGGAATGAGCAGTTCTTC. Residues: CASSLDRRNEQFF.

This rearrangement joins TRBV25-1 to TRBJ1-2; D unresolved. V was clipped by 10 bases and J by 0 bases, with 9 bases between them. The CDR3 extends over 12 amino acids. Per germline, CDR1 MGHDK and CDR2 SYGVNS. CDR3 in DNA: TGTGCCACCACCGGGACTAACTATGGCTACACCTTC. Protein product: CATTGTNYGYTF.

The rearrangement uses TRBV4-3 and TRBJ2-1; the D is unclear. With 0 bases removed from V and 6 bases from J, the gap between germline ends came to 6 bases. The CDR3 extends over 13 amino acids. Germline CDR1 is LGHNA and CDR2 is YSLEER. The DNA for the CDR3 is TGCGCCAGCAGCCAAGATGCGCCCAATGAGCAGTTCTTC. This gives the protein CASSQDAPNEQFF.

This clone appeared a single time. The J gene is TRBJ2-1, the V gene TRBV6-6; weak D call: TRBD2 (6 bases). V was trimmed by 2 bases and J by 7 bases, leaving 6 bases between them. The germline V gene has CDR1 MNHNY and CDR2 SVGAGI (reference sequence). The CDR3 runs 12 residues. CDR3 sequence: CASSYRENEQFF. The CDR3 nucleotides read TGTGCCAGCAGTTACCGGGAGAATGAGCAGTTCTTC.